The 6 T cell receptor beta chains given below trace back to one sample, sequenced in a study of cytomegalovirus exposure and HLA in healthy donors (dated by TCRdb to the late 2010s). The library was produced with the immunoSEQ multiplex PCR assay. A mixture of 60 forward primers for TCR Vbeta segments and 13 reverse primers for TCR Jbeta segments was used in the multiplex PCR. TCRdb limited this immuneACCESS table to in-frame rearrangements with V and J called. A share of clones is missing; checked studies link under half to unresolved V genes, and the rest is unexplained. This sample has roughly 130,000 clones in its table, and about 83% of those were observed once. The ten most abundant clones make up roughly 1.2% of the sample. Sequenced input: PBMCs. The receptors originated from a girl between 2 and 10 years old in good health and CMV-seronegative.

The chain carries TRBV6-6 and TRBJ2-4; 7 nucleotides agree with TRBD1. Germline values: CDR1 MNHNY, CDR2 SVGAGI (reference sequence). The junction had 5 bases not matched to a gene; V was cut back by 5 bases and J by 4 bases. The CDR3 spans 14 residues. CDR3 nucleotide sequence: TGTGCCAGCAGTACAGGGGAGCTGAAAAACATTCAGTACTTC. Its protein product is CASSTGELKNIQYF.

The chain combines TRBV7-9 with TRBJ1-4, with 11 bases lining up with TRBD1. Trimming at V came to 6 bases and at J to 6 bases, leaving 6 bases not matched to a gene. Germline assignment: CDR1 SEHNR and CDR2 FQNEAQ (reference sequence). The CDR3 extends over 15 amino acids. The CDR3 bases are TGTGCCAGCAGTAAAGGGACAGGGGGAGATGAAAAACTGTTTTTT. Translation: CASSKGTGGDEKLFF.

The chain has TRBV13 and TRBJ2-7; D may be TRBD1 (5 bases). The CDR3 extends over 15 amino acids. With 5 bases removed from V and 2 bases from J, the gap between germline ends came to 16 bases. Germline V CDR1 and CDR2: PRHDT, FYEKMQ (reference sequence). The CDR3 nucleotides are TGTGCCAGCAGCCCACGACAGAGCTTAACCTACGAGCAGTACTTC. This encodes CASSPRQSLTYEQYF.

The chain joins TRBV5-1 to TRBJ2-3; D is ambiguous. CDR3 length: 15 amino acids. Trimming left V 0 bases short and J 3 bases short, with 11 bases between. The germline CDR1 and CDR2 sequences are SGHRS and YFSETQ. The chain's CDR3 is CASSLGRPKTDTQYF. Written as DNA, the CDR3 is TGCGCCAGCAGCTTGGGCAGGCCCAAGACAGATACGCAGTATTTT.

V gene TRBV28 combines with J gene TRBJ1-5; D uncertain. V lost 7 bases and J 7 bases, leaving 26 bases between the germline ends. There are 17 residues in the CDR3. Germline V lookup: CDR1 MDHEN, CDR2 SYDVKM. CDR3 sequence (DNA): TGTGCCAGCACCCCAGTTTTTAGTATGGGCCGAGGGCAGCCCCAGCATTTT. This gives the protein CASTPVFSMGRGQPQHF.

J is TRBJ1-1 and V is TRBV30; the D gene is possibly TRBD1 (5 bases). This CDR3 is 15 amino acids long. CDR1 is GTSNPN, CDR2 SVGIG, per germline (reference sequence). Trimming took 0 bases from V and 5 from J, leaving 16 bases between them. The CDR3 region has the DNA TGTGCCTGGAGTGTACAGTCGTCAGGGAGGACTGAAGCTTTCTTT. Protein: CAWSVQSSGRTEAFF.